These 15 T cell receptor beta chains were sequenced from one sample in a study of human T cells and chemical hapten exposure (dated by TCRdb to the early 2020s). Libraries were prepared through RACE. These reads were obtained on a NextSeq 500. TCRdb redid the processing of the public reads, applying fastp at Q25 and MiXCR, and retained in-frame beta chains. Each entry is one CDR3 protein sequence, shown with its most common DNA and genes. Present in this sample are approximately 320,000 distinct CDR3 sequences, approximately 5.8% of which were seen just once. Less than 9% of the sample comes from the top ten. The time point label for this specimen denotes: pre-sensitization, week 0. The label giving this sample's treatment or condition can be read as: therapeutic diphenylcyclopropenone sensitization with weekly scalp DPC. The sample consisted of whole blood, taken in connection with sensitization to the hapten diphenylcyclopropenone (DPC). These TCRs come from a woman younger than 35 with alopecia areata. Some clones in this sample may be carry-over from other donors' samples.

The J gene is TRBJ1-6, the V gene TRBV2; tentatively, D is TRBD1 (5 bases). Trimming took 3 bases from V and 9 from J, leaving 12 bases between them. This CDR3 is 14 amino acids long. The germline V gene encodes CDR1 SNHLY and CDR2 FYNNEI. Here the CDR3 DNA reads TGTGCCAGCAGTGAGTGGGGCTATGGTTCACCCCTCCACTTT. Translation: CASSEWGYGSPLHF.

V usage is TRBV6-5 and J usage is TRBJ2-1, with TRBD1 matching over 7 bases. V lost 5 bases to trimming and J lost 0 bases; unmatched junction nucleotides: 4. This CDR3 is built from 15 residues. Germline lookup yields CDR1 MNHEY and CDR2 SVGAGI. CDR3 sequence: CASSPRDSSYNEQFF. The CDR3 region has the DNA TGTGCCAGCAGTCCCCGGGACAGCTCCTACAATGAGCAGTTCTTC.

The sample holds many counts of this clonotype. The J gene is TRBJ1-1, the V gene TRBV12-3 or TRBV12-4; D perhaps matches TRBD1 (5 bases). V gave up 7 bases and J gave up 6 bases, with 9 bases separating them. The CDR3 covers 11 residues. CDR3 DNA: TGTGCCAGCATACGGGGGGCTGAAGCTTTCTTT. It yields the protein CASIRGAEAFF.

This clonotype occurred many times. The chain carries TRBV6-4 and TRBJ2-3, with D uncertain. The V and J ends lost 0 bases and 1 base respectively, with 8 bases between them. There are 15 residues in the CDR3. CDR1 and CDR2 (germline): MRHNA, SNTAGT. CDR3 region: CASSDSETGTDTQYF. The DNA for the CDR3 is TGTGCCAGCAGTGACTCCGAGACCGGCACAGATACGCAGTATTTT.

This clonotype turned up a few times. V usage is TRBV27 and J usage is TRBJ1-5, with D possibly TRBD1 on 5 matching bases. Germline V gives CDR1 MNHEY, CDR2 SMNVEV (reference sequence). Trimming stripped 4 bases from V and 3 bases from J, with 13 bases between. CDR3 length: 15 residues. The CDR3 is CASSSQTGLNQPQHF. DNA of the CDR3: TGTGCCAGCAGTTCTCAAACGGGACTCAATCAGCCCCAGCATTTT.

This clonotype was counted a few times. This chain joins TRBV7-8 and TRBJ2-5; D perhaps matches TRBD2 (7 bases). This CDR3 spans 17 amino acids. V dropped 1 base and J dropped 4 bases, with 19 bases sitting between them. The V gene's germline CDR1 is SGHVS and CDR2 FQNEAQ. The CDR3 is CASSLGATGGGRETQYF. The CDR3 bases are TGTGCCAGCAGCTTAGGAGCCACGGGGGGCGGGAGAGAGACCCAGTACTTC.

V is TRBV29-1 and J is TRBJ2-7, with D possibly being TRBD1 (6 bases). V lost 7 bases and J lost 4, with 14 bases in between. In germline, CDR1 is SQVTM, CDR2 ANQGSEA. The CDR3 loop spans 12 amino acids. The CDR3 coding sequence is TGCAGCGCAGGGACATGGGGGTACGAGCAGTACTTC. Protein: CSAGTWGYEQYF.

The gene calls are TRBV20-1 and TRBJ2-2, with a weak D call TRBD1 (7 bases). The CDR3 has 15 amino acids. Trimming left V 2 bases short and J 5 bases short, with 15 bases between. The germline CDR1 and CDR2 sequences are DFQATT and SNEGSKA (reference sequence). The CDR3 nucleotides are TGCAGTGCTAGACAGTTGGCAGGGGGGACCGGGGAGCTGTTTTTT. Amino acid sequence: CSARQLAGGTGELFF.

On this clonotype: With a much larger clone just one base away, this may be a read error. The CDR3 does not end in the conserved phenylalanine or tryptophan, so this is likely a read error. The chain combines TRBV12-3 or TRBV12-4 with TRBJ1-1; D gene uncertain. The V end lost 4 bases, the J end lost 6 bases, and 9 bases lay between the germline ends. The CDR3 has 12 amino acids. CDR3 protein: CASSSDGPEAFS. Written as DNA, the CDR3 is TGTGCCAGCAGTTCGGACGGCCCTGAAGCTTTCTCT.

CDR3 residues: CSGTGTGGKGLFF. The CDR3 DNA reads as TGCAGCGGAACCGGGACAGGGGGAAAAGGACTGTTTTTT. The rearrangement links TRBV29-1 to TRBJ1-4, with 11 bases matching TRBD1. V gave up 7 bases and J gave up 13 bases; unmatched junction bases: 11. Germline CDR1 and CDR2: SQVTM and ANQGSEA. This CDR3 is 13 amino acids long.

This clonotype was found many times. J is TRBJ2-5 and V is TRBV29-1, with D possibly TRBD1 on 6 matching bases. Trimming removed 0 bases from V and 4 bases from J, with 9 bases in between. The CDR3 runs 13 residues. The germline V gene has CDR1 SQVTM and CDR2 ANQGSEA. CDR3 sequence reads: CSVEDHRAETQYF. CDR3 sequence (DNA): TGCAGCGTTGAAGATCACAGGGCAGAGACCCAGTACTTC.

To note about this clonotype: A read error is possible here, since a much larger clone lies one base away. The final CDR3 position lacks the conserved phenylalanine or tryptophan, pointing to a likely read error. V is TRBV15 and J is TRBJ2-1; D is uncertain. Germline values: CDR1 LNHNV, CDR2 YYDKDF (reference sequence). CDR3 size: 16 residues. Trimming shortened V by 0 bases and J by 0 bases, and 9 bases separated the two germline ends. The chain's CDR3 is CATSRDGRSSYNEQFL. DNA of the CDR3: TGTGCCACCAGCAGAGATGGACGGAGCTCCTACAATGAGCAGTTCCTC.

This chain joins TRBV6-5 and TRBJ1-1; tentatively, D is TRBD1 (5 bases). The CDR3 runs to 14 residues. CDR1 is MNHEY, CDR2 SVGAGI, per germline. Trimming left V 4 bases short and J 6 bases short, with 15 bases between. Written as DNA, the CDR3 is TGTGCCAGCAGTTCCGGACATGGGACTTCTGAAGCTTTCTTT. Translation: CASSSGHGTSEAFF.

This clonotype has only a few counts. V and J are TRBV27 and TRBJ1-4; D is perhaps TRBD1 (6 bases). The germline V and J ends were trimmed by 0 bases and 10 bases, with 18 bases remaining between them. There are 16 residues in the CDR3. From germline, CDR1 is MNHEY and CDR2 SMNVEV (reference sequence). The CDR3 sequence: CASSLSPPGAAGKLFF. DNA for the CDR3: TGTGCCAGCAGTTTATCCCCCCCGGGGGCGGCAGGAAAACTGTTTTTT.

This clonotype was picked up a small number of times. This CDR3 is CASSQVGQWEDTQYF. CDR3 DNA sequence: TGCGCCAGCAGCCAAGTGGGGCAGTGGGAAGATACGCAGTATTTT. The V gene is TRBV4-3, the J gene TRBJ2-3; tentative D call: TRBD1 (5 bases). Germline V gene sequence: CDR1 LGHNA, CDR2 YSLEER. This CDR3 has 15 amino acids. Trimming took off 1 base at V and 5 bases at J, with 13 bases between the two ends.